This T cell receptor (beta chain) derives from a study of T cells in lung cancer brain metastases. Germline loops: CDR1 SGHKS, CDR2 YYEKEE (reference sequence). V lost 4 bases to trimming and J lost 4 bases; unmatched junction nucleotides: 2. This CDR3 is built from 13 residues. The study's findings and limits: Few clones were shared between paired lesions (mean Morisita around 0.2); most were lesion-specific.

TCRdb's copy holds only in-frame clones and misses some; the assay was immunoSEQ multiplex PCR. Of some 1,600 clones in the sample, 84% are singletons; the top ten hold roughly 7.3%. About this clone: No antigen is known for it.

Source material: tumor tissue from the primary lung tumor. The receptor was isolated from a man between 65 and 85 years old with non-small cell lung cancer. The chain combines TRBV5-5 with TRBJ2-7; the match to TRBD2 covers 10 bases. The chain's CDR3 is CASSQLAGYEQYF. CDR3 coding DNA: TGTGCCAGCAGCCAACTAGCGGGGTACGAGCAGTACTTC.